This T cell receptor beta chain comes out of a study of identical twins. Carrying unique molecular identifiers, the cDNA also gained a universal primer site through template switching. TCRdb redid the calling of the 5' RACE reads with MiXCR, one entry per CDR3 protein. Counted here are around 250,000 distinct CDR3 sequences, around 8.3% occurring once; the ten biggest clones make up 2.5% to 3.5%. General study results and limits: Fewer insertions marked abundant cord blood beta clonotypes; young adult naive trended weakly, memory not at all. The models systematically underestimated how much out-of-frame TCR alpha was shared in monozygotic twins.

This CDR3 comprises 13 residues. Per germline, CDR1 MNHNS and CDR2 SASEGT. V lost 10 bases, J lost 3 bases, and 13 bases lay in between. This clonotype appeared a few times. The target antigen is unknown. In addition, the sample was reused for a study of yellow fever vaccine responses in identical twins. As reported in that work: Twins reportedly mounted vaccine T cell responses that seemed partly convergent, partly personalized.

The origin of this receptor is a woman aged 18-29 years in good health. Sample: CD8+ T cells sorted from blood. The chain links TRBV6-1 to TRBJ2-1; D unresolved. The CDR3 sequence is CATDRRIYNEQFF. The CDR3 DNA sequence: TGTGCCACCGACCGAAGAATCTACAATGAGCAGTTCTTC.